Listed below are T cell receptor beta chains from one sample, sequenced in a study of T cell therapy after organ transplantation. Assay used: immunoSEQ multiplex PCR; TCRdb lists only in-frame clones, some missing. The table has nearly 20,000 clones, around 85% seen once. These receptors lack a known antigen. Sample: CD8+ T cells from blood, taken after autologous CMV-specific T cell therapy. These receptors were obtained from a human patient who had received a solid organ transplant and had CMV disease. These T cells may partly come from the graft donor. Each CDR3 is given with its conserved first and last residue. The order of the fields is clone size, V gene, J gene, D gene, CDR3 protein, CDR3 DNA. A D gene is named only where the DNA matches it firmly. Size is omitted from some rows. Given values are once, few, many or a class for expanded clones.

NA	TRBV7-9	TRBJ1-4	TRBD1	CASSLPTGVATNEKLFF	TGTGCCAGCAGCTTACCTACAGGGGTCGCAACTAATGAAAAACTGTTTTTT
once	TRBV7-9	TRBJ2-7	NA	CASSAYRDEQYF	TGTGCCAGCAGCGCCTACCGAGACGAGCAGTACTTC
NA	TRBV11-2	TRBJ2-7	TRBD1	CASSLHDRGNEQYF	TGTGCCAGCAGCTTGCATGACAGGGGTAACGAGCAGTACTTC
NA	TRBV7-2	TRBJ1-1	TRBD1	CASSGQGNTEAFF	TGTGCCAGCTCCGGACAGGGGAACACTGAAGCTTTCTTT
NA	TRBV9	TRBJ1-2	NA	CASSVANYGYTF	TGTGCCAGCAGCGTAGCTAACTATGGCTACACCTTC
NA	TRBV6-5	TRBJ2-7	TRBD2	CASRRTSGYEQYF	TGTGCCAGCAGGCGGACTAGCGGATACGAGCAGTACTTC
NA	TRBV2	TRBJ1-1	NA	CASDQQGSGTEAFF	TGTGCCAGCGATCAACAGGGATCGGGGACTGAAGCTTTCTTT
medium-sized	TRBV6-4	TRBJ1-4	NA	CASSPGKPGEKLFF	TGTGCCAGCAGCCCGGGGAAACCGGGGGAAAAACTGTTTTTT
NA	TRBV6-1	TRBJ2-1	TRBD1	CASSEEEAGGNEQFF	TGTGCCAGCAGTGAAGAAGAAGCAGGGGGCAATGAGCAGTTCTTC
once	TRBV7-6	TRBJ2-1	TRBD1	CASEEDREHNEQFF	TGTGCCAGCGAAGAGGACAGGGAACACAATGAGCAGTTCTTC
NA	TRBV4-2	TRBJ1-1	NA	CASSQDPGRVDTEAFF	TGTGCCAGCAGCCAAGATCCGGGGCGGGTGGACACTGAAGCTTTCTTT
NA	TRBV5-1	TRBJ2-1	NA	CASSLDAGPYNEQFF	TGCGCCAGCAGCTTGGACGCGGGGCCCTACAATGAGCAGTTCTTC
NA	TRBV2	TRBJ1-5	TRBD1	CASSWTGGGISNQPQHF	TGTGCCAGCAGTTGGACAGGGGGCGGGATAAGCAATCAGCCCCAGCATTTT
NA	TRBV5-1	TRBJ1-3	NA	CASSLDFGDFSGNTIYF	TGCGCCAGCAGCTTGGATTTTGGGGACTTCTCTGGAAACACCATATATTTT
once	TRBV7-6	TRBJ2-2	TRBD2	CASSPARAREASGELFF	TGTGCCAGCAGCCCGGCAAGGGCGCGGGAGGCCTCCGGGGAGCTGTTTTTT
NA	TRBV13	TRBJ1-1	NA	CASSFPGGSEAFF	TGTGCCAGCAGCTTCCCCGGGGGATCTGAAGCTTTCTTT
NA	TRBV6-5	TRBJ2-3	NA	CASSYVGVDTQYF	TGTGCCAGCAGTTACGTGGGGGTAGATACGCAGTATTTT
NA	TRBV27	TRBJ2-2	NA	CASSLVEGHNTGELFF	TGTGCCAGCAGTTTGGTGGAGGGCCACAACACCGGGGAGCTGTTTTTT
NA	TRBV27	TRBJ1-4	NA	CASSLFWGEGEKLFF	TGTGCCAGCAGTTTATTTTGGGGGGAGGGGGAAAAACTGTTTTTT
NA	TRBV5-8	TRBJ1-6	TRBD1	CASSQDRLNSPLHF	TGTGCCAGCAGCCAGGACAGGCTAAATTCACCCCTCCACTTT
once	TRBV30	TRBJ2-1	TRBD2	CAWGTSPYNEQFF	TGTGCCTGGGGGACTAGCCCCTACAATGAGCAGTTCTTC
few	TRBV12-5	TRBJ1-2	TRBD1	CASGLGSDRLSIGDGYTF	TGTGCTAGTGGCCTGGGGTCGGACAGGTTATCGATAGGGGATGGCTACACCTTC
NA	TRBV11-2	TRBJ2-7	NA	CASSFGSYEQYF	TGTGCCAGCAGCTTTGGGTCCTACGAGCAGTACTTC
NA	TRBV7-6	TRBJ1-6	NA	CASSPGRGRTYNSPLHF	TGTGCCAGCAGCCCCGGGAGAGGGAGGACCTATAATTCACCCCTCCACTTT
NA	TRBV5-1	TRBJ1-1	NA	CASSLRGGVISTEAFF	TGCGCCAGCAGCTTGCGAGGAGGAGTTATCAGCACTGAAGCTTTCTTT
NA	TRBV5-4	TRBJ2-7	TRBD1	CASSPGTGALYEQYF	TGTGCCAGCAGCCCCGGGACAGGGGCTTTATACGAGCAGTACTTC
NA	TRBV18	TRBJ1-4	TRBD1	CASSLRGQGAPNEKLFF	TGTGCCAGCTCACTTAGGGGGCAGGGGGCCCCCAATGAAAAACTGTTTTTT
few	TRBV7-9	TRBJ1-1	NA	CASSLGHTVNTEAFF	TGTGCCAGCAGCTTAGGTCACACGGTGAACACTGAAGCTTTCTTT
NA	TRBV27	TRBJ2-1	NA	CASSPQQEGYNEQFF	TGTGCCAGCAGTCCCCAACAGGAGGGATACAATGAGCAGTTCTTC
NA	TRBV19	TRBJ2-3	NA	CASSIGSGTDTQYF	TGTGCCAGTAGTATAGGTAGCGGCACAGATACGCAGTATTTT
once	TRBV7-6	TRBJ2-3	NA	CASSEEVSHVGDTQYF	TGTGCCAGCAGCGAAGAGGTGTCCCACGTTGGGGATACGCAGTATTTT
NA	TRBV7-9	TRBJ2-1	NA	CASSPGPNEQFF	TGTGCCAGCAGCCCCGGCCCCAATGAGCAGTTCTTC
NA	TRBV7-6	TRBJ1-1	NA	CASSSSGGAQDTEAFF	TGTGCCAGCAGCTCCTCGGGGGGGGCGCAGGACACTGAAGCTTTCTTT
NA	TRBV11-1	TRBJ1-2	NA	CASSLASRDPEYGYTF	TGTGCCAGCAGCTTAGCCAGCCGGGACCCCGAATATGGCTACACCTTC
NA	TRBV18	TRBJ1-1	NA	CASSPPGGGITEAFF	TGTGCCAGCTCACCCCCCGGCGGGGGTATCACTGAAGCTTTCTTT
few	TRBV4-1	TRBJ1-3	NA	CASSQDPPVTHSGNTIYF	TGCGCCAGCAGCCAAGATCCGCCCGTGACCCACTCTGGAAACACCATATATTTT
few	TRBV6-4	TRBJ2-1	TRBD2	CASSDSSGRADEQFF	TGTGCCAGCAGTGACTCAAGCGGGAGGGCGGATGAGCAGTTCTTC
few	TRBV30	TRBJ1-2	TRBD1	CAWTTGGGYGYTF	TGTGCCTGGACTACAGGGGGCGGCTATGGCTACACCTTC
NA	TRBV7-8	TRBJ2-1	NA	CASSSHGSYNEQFF	TGTGCCAGCAGCTCGCACGGTTCCTACAATGAGCAGTTCTTC
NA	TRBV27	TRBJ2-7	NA	CASSLTAAGREQYF	TGTGCCAGCAGTTTAACGGCGGCCGGGCGGGAGCAGTACTTC
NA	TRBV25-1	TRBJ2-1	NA	CASRGANQFF	TGTGCCAGCAGAGGGGCCAACCAGTTCTTC
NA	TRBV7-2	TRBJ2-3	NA	CASSSPDQGGTDTQYF	TGTGCCAGCAGCTCCCCGGACCAAGGGGGGACAGATACGCAGTATTTT
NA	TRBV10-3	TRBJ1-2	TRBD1	CAISESQGAPGYGYTF	TGTGCCATCAGTGAGTCGCAGGGGGCGCCGGGCTATGGCTACACCTTC
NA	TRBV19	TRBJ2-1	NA	CASSLQASNEQFF	TGTGCCAGTAGTCTACAAGCGTCCAATGAGCAGTTCTTC
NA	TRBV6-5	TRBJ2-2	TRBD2	CASSLLAGGSRELFF	TGTGCCAGCAGCCTACTAGCGGGAGGGTCCCGGGAGCTGTTTTTT
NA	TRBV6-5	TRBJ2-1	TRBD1	CASSLGTGDNEQFF	TGTGCCAGCAGTTTAGGGACAGGAGACAATGAGCAGTTCTTC
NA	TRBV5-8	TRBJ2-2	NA	CASSFFTHTGELFF	TGTGCCAGCAGCTTTTTCACACACACCGGGGAGCTGTTTTTT
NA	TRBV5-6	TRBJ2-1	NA	CASSLLYRGDEQFF	TGTGCCAGCAGCTTGTTGTATCGCGGAGATGAGCAGTTCTTC
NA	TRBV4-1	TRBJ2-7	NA	CASSQDKGLLSEQYF	TGCGCCAGCAGCCAAGATAAGGGACTCCTCTCCGAGCAGTACTTC
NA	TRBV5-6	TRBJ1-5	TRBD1	CASSFAPGTGLNQPQHF	TGTGCCAGCAGCTTCGCCCCCGGGACAGGGCTGAATCAGCCCCAGCATTTT
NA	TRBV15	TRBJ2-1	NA	CATSGDYNEQFF	TGTGCCACCAGCGGCGACTACAATGAGCAGTTCTTC
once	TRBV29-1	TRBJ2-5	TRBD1	CSVVRRQGSGETQYF	TGCAGCGTTGTAAGACGACAGGGGTCGGGGGAGACCCAGTACTTC
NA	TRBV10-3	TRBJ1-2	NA	CAISEGRETYGYTF	TGTGCCATCAGTGAGGGCAGGGAGACCTATGGCTACACCTTC
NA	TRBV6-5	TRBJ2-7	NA	CASSYDSNIEQYF	TGTGCCAGCAGTTACGACTCGAACATCGAGCAGTACTTC
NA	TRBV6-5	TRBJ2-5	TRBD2	CASSLLAGRQETQYF	TGTGCCAGCAGCCTACTAGCGGGGCGGCAAGAGACCCAGTACTTC
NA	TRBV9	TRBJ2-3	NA	CASSPGDAPDTQYF	TGTGCCAGCAGCCCCGGGGATGCCCCAGATACGCAGTATTTT
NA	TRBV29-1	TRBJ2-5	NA	CSVEGNGETQYF	TGCAGCGTCGAGGGAAATGGGGAGACCCAGTACTTC
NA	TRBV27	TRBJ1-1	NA	CASSRGLRTEAFF	TGTGCCAGCAGCCGGGGGCTGAGGACTGAAGCTTTCTTT
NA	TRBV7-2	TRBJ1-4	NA	CASSLGVYRNEKLFF	TGTGCCAGCAGCTTAGGGGTGTACCGTAATGAAAAACTGTTTTTT
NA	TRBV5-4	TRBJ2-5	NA	CASSIMVGTKETQYF	TGTGCCAGCAGCATCATGGTGGGAACGAAAGAGACCCAGTACTTC